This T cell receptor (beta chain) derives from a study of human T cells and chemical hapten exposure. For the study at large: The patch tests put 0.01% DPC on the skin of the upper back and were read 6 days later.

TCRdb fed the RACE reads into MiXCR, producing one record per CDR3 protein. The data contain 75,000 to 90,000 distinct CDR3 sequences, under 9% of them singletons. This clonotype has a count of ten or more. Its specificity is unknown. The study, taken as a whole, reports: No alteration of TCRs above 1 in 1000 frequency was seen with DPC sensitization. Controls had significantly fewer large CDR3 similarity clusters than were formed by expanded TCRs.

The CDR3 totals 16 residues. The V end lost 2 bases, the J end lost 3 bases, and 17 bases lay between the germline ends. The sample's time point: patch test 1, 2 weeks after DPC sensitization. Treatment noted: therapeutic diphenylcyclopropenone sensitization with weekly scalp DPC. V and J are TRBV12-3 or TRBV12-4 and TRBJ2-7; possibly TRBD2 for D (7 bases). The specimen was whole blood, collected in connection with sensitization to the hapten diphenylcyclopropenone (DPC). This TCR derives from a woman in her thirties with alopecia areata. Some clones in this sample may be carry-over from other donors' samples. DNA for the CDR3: TGTGCCAGCAGTTTATATGGGGGGGCCAACCACTACGAGCAGTACTTC. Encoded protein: CASSLYGGANHYEQYF.